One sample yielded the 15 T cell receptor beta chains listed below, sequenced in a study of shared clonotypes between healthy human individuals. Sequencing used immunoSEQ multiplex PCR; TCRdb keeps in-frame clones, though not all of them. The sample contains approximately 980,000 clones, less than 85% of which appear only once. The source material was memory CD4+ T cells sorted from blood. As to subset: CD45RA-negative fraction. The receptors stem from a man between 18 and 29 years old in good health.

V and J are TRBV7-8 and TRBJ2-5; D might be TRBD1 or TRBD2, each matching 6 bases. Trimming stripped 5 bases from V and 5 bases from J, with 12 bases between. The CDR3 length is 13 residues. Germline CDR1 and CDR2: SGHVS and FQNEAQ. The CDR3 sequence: CASSIGGFETQYF. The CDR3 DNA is TGTGCCAGCAGCATAGGGGGGTTCGAGACCCAGTACTTC.

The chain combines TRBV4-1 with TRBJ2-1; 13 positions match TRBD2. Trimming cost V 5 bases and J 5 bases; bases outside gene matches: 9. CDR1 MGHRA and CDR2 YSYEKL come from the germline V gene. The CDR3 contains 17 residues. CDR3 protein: CASSGVRLAGGHNEQFF. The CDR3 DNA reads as TGCGCCAGCAGCGGAGTCCGACTAGCGGGAGGACACAATGAGCAGTTCTTC.

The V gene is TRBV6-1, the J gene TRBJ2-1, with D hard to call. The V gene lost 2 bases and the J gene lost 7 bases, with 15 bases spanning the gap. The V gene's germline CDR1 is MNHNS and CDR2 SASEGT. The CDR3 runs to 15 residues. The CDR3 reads CASSERARSSNEQFF. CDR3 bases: TGTGCCAGCAGTGAAAGGGCCCGGTCGTCGAATGAGCAGTTCTTC.

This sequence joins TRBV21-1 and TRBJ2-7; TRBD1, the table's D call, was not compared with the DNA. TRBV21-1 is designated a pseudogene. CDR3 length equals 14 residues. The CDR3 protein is CASSLGRVTYEQYF. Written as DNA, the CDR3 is TGTGCCAGCAGCTTGGGCAGGGTAACCTACGAGCAGTACTTC.

CDR3 region: CASSLLVRGMSTDTQYF. The CDR3 bases are TGCGCCAGCAGCTTGTTAGTCAGGGGGATGAGCACAGATACGCAGTATTTT. This rearrangement joins TRBV5-1 to TRBJ2-3; TRBD1 matches at 7 bases. The CDR3 spans 17 residues. CDR1 SGHRS and CDR2 YFSETQ come from the germline V gene. The J segment lost 0 bases and the V segment lost 1 base, leaving 8 bases of the junction unmatched.

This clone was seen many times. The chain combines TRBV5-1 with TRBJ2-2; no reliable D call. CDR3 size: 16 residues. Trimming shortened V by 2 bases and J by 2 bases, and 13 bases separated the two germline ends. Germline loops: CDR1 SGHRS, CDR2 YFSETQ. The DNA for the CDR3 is TGCGCCAGCAGCTTAAGCTCCAGGAGCAACACCGGGGAGCTGTTTTTT. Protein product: CASSLSSRSNTGELFF.

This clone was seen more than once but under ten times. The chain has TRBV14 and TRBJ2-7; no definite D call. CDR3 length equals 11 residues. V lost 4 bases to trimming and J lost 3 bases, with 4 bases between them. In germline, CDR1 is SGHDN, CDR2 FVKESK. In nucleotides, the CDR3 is TGTGCCAGCAGCCTCCACTACGAGCAGTACTTC. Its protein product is CASSLHYEQYF.

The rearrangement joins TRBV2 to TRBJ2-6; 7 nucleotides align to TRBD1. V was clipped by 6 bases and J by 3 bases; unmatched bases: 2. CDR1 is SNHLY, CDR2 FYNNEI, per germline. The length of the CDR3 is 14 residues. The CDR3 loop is CASSRQGGANVLTF. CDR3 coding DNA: TGTGCCAGCAGCCGACAGGGTGGGGCCAACGTCCTGACTTTC. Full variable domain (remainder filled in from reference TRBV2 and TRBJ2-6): EPEVTQTPSHQVTQMGQEVILRCVPISNHLYFYWYRQILGQKVEFLVSFYNNEISEKSEIFDDQFSVERPDGSNFTLKIRSTKLEDSAMYFCASSRQGGANVLTFGAGSRLTVL.

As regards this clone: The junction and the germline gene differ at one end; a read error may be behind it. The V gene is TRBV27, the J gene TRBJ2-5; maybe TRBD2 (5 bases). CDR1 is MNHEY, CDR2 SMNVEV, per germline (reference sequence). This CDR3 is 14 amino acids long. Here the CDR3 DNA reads TGTGCCAGCAGTCTATCAGGACTCCCGGAGACCCAGTACTTC. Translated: CASSLSGLPETQYF.

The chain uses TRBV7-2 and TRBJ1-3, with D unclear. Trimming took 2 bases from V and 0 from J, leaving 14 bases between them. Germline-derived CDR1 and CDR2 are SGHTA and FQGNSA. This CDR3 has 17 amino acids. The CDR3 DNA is TGTGCCAGCAGCTTAAGCACCAGTTTGAGCTCTGGAAACACCATATATTTT. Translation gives CASSLSTSLSSGNTIYF.

CDR3 sequence reads: CASSQVIQSNYGYTF. As DNA, the CDR3 is TGCGCCAGCAGCCAAGTTATACAGTCTAACTATGGCTACACCTTC. The J gene is TRBJ1-2, the V gene TRBV4-3; D not resolved. The germline V gene encodes CDR1 LGHNA and CDR2 YSLEER. The CDR3 runs 15 residues. V was pared by 1 base and J by 0 bases, with 9 bases between.

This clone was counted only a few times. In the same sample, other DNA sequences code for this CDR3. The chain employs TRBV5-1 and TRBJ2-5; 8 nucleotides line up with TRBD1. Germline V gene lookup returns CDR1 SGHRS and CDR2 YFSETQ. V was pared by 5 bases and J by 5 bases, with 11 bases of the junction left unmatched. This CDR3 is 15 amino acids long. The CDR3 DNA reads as TGCGCCAGCAGTTCCGGGACAGGAACGGGGGAGACCCAGTACTTC. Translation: CASSSGTGTGETQYF.

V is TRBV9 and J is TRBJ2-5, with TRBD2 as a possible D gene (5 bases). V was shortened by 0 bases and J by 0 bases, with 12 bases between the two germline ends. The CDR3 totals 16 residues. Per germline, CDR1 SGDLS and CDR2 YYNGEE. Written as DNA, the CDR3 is TGTGCCAGCAGCGTAGGAGGGATAGGGTACCAAGAGACCCAGTACTTC. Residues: CASSVGGIGYQETQYF.

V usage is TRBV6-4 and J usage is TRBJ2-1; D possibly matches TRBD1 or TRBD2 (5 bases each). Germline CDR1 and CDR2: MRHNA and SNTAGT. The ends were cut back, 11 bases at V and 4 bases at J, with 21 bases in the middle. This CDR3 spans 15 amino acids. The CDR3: CARRSGHKIYNEQFF. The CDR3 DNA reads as TGTGCCCGAAGGTCGGGGCACAAGATATACAATGAGCAGTTCTTC.

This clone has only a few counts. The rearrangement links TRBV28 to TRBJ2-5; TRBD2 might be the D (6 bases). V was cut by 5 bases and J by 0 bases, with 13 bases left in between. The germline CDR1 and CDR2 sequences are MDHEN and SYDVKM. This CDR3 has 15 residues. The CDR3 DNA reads TGTGCCAGCAGTGGGCGGGCGGGGCACCAAGAGACCCAGTACTTC. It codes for CASSGRAGHQETQYF.